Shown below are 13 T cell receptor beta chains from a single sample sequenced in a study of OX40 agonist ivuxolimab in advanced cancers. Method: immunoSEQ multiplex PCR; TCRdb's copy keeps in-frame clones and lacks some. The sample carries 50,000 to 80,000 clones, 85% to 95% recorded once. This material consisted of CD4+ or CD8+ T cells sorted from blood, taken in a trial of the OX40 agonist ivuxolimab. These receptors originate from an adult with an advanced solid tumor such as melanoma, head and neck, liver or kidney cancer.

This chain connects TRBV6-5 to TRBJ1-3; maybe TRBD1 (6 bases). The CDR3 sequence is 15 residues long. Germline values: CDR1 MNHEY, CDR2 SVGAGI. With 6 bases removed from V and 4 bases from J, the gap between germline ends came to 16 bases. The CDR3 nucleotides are TGTGCCAGCAGAGGGTCCATGGGGGCCGGAAACACCATATATTTT. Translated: CASRGSMGAGNTIYF.

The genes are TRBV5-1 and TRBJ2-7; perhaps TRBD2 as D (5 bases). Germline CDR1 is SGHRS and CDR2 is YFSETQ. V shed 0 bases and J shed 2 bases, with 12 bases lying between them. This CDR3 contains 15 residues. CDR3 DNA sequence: TGCGCCAGCAGCTTGGGTGGGAGTATCGCCTACGAGCAGTACTTC. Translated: CASSLGGSIAYEQYF.

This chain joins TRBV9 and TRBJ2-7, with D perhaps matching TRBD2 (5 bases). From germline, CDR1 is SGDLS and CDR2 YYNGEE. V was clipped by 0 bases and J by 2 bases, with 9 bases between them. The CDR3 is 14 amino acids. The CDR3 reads CASSVGGSTYEQYF. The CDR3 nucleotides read TGTGCCAGCAGCGTAGGCGGGTCTACCTACGAGCAGTACTTC.

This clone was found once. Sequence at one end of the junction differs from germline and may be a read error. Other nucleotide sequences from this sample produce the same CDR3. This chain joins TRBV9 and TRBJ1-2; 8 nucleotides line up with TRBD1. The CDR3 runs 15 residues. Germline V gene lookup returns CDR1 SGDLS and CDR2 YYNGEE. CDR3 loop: CASSVARGLRYGYTF. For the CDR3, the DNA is TGTGCCAGCAGCGTAGCCAGGGGGCTACGGTATGGCTACACTTTC.

The CDR3 protein is CASSLEFWGQETQYF. The CDR3 DNA is TGTGCCAGCAGCTTAGAGTTTTGGGGCCAAGAGACCCAGTACTTC. The chain recombines TRBV7-8 with TRBJ2-5; D not resolved. With 1 base removed from V and 1 base from J, the gap between germline ends came to 10 bases. The CDR3 covers 15 residues. Looked up from germline, CDR1 is SGHVS and CDR2 is FQNEAQ.

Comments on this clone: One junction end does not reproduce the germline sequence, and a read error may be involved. CDR3 sequence (DNA): TGTGCCAGCAGCTTAGATTGGGCAGCCCGGGACGCCACATTC. Its translation: CASSLDWAARDATF. The chain uses TRBV7-2 and TRBJ2-7; D possibly matches TRBD1 or TRBD2 (5 bases each). In germline, CDR1 is SGHTA, CDR2 FQGNSA. The CDR3 runs to 14 residues.

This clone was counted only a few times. DNA for the CDR3: TGTGCCAGCAGTGAACCGGATAGCAATCAGCCCCAGCATTTT. It translates to CASSEPDSNQPQHF. The chain couples TRBV6-1 to TRBJ1-5; no reliable D call. This CDR3 contains 14 residues. The germline V gene has CDR1 MNHNS and CDR2 SASEGT. The V and J ends lost 2 bases and 0 bases respectively, with 5 bases between them.

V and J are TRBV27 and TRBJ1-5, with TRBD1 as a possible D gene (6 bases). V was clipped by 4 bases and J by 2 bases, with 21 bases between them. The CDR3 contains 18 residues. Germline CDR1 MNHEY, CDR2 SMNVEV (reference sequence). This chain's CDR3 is CASSSLMTGPVGNQPQHF. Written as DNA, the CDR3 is TGTGCCAGCAGTTCCCTAATGACAGGTCCCGTCGGCAATCAGCCCCAGCATTTT.

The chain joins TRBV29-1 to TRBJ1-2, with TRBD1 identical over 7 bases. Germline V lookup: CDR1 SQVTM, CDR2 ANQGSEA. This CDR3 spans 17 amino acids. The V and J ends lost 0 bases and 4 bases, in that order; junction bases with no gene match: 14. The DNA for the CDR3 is TGCAGCGTTGAAGATAGGGGGAGACAGGGTGGGGTCTATGGCTACACCTTC. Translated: CSVEDRGRQGGVYGYTF.

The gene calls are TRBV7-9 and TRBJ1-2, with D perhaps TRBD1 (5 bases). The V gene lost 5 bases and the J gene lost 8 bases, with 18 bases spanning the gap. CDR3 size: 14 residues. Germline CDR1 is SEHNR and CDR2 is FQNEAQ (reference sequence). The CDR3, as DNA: TGTGCCAGCAGCCGGGACGGAACCTTCCGCGGCTACACCTTC. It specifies CASSRDGTFRGYTF.

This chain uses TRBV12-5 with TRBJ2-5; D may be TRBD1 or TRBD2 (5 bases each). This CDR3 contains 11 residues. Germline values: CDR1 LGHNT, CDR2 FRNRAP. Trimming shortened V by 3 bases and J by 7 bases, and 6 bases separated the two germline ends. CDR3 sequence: CASGFGGTQYF. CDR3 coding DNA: TGTGCTAGTGGTTTTGGGGGGACCCAGTACTTC.

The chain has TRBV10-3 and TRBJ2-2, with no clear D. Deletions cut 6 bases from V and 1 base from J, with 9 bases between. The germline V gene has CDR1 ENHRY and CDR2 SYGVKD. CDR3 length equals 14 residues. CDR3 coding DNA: TGTGCCATCAGCCCAACAGTGAACACCGGGGAGCTGTTTTTT. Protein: CAISPTVNTGELFF.

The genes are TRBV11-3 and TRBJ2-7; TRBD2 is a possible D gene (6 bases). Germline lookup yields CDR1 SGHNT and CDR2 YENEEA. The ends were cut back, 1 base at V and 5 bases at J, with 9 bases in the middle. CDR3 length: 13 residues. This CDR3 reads CASSLGRLDEQYF. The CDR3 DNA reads TGTGCCAGCAGCTTAGGGAGACTAGACGAGCAGTACTTC.